This T cell receptor beta chain was captured in a study of T cell repertoires and Cas9 in healthy adults. Study details: Characterization of SpCas9-reactive CD4 and CD8 T cells covered multi-effector potency, cytotoxicity and lineage. Findings and limits, study-wide: Reportedly, SpCas9-reactive effector T cell proliferation and function were mitigated by SpCas9-reactive Tregs in vitro.

After removal of 3 bases from V and 3 bases from J, the junction contained 15 bases not matched to a gene. Germline loops: CDR1 SGHDT, CDR2 YYEEEE. The CDR3 contains 18 residues. Notes on this clone: The antigen remains unidentified.

Here immunoSEQ multiplex PCR was the method, and the copy in TCRdb shows in-frame clones only, minus some. This table holds tens of thousands of clones, roughly 89% found once. Sequencing was carried out using CD4+ effector T cells (CD127+, CD25-, CD137-, CD154-) from PBMCs; culture status not recorded. This TCR came from a human donor in good health. The J gene is TRBJ2-1, the V gene TRBV5-6, with 7 nucleotides matching TRBD1. The CDR3 is CASSSATSGGIRYNEQFF. Here the CDR3 DNA reads TGTGCCAGCAGCTCGGCCACGTCAGGGGGTATCCGCTACAATGAGCAGTTCTTC.